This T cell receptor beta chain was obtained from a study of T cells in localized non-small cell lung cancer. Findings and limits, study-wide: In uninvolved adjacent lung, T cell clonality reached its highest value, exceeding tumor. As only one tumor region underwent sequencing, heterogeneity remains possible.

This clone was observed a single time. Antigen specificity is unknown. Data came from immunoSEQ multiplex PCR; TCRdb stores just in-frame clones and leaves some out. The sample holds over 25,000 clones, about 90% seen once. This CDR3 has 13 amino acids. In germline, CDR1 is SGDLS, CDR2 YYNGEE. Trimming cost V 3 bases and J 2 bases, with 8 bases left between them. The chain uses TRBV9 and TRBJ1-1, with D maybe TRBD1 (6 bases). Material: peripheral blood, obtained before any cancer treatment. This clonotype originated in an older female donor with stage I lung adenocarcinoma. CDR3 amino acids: CASSADSNTEAFF. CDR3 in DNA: TGTGCCAGCAGCGCGGACAGTAACACTGAAGCTTTCTTT.